This T cell receptor beta chain was obtained from a study of shared clonotypes between healthy human individuals. Losses at the gene ends were 0 bases for V and 6 bases for J; bases not matched to a gene: 9. CDR1 and CDR2 from the germline V gene are SGHRS and YFSETQ. The CDR3 totals 15 residues. Positively selected for CCR7, the CD45RO-negative cells used as naive CD8 cells excluded terminally differentiated effector memory CD45RA+ cells. The assay was carried out at the deep level. Some clones are missing from TCRdb's copy, which holds only in-frame ones; the method was immunoSEQ multiplex PCR. The sample holds 1.5 million to 2.5 million clones; about 95% are singletons and the top ten take 0.95% to 1.5%.

The receptor comes from a man between 18 and 35 years old in good health. The rearrangement links TRBV5-1 to TRBJ2-7; 7 bases are shared with TRBD1. Specimen: naive CD8+ T cells sorted from blood. The CDR3 region is CASSLAPQTGSEQYF. In DNA, the CDR3 is TGCGCCAGCAGCTTGGCGCCCCAGACAGGGAGCGAGCAGTACTTC.